This is a list of T cell receptor beta chains from one sample in a study of blood T cell repertoires in COVID-19. Assay used: immunoSEQ multiplex PCR; TCRdb lists only in-frame clones, some missing. The data contain about 160,000 clones, roughly 84% of them singletons. Sequenced input: peripheral blood. These TCRs come from a man between 40 and 49 years old with acute or convalescent COVID-19. CDR3s include the opening cysteine and the closing phenylalanine or tryptophan. D genes are given only for firm matches. Some rows mark clone size as missing; the rest say once, few, many or name a class of expanded clone.

>TRBJ2-2|-|-|TRBV19
TGTGCCATTACAGACACGAACACCGGGGAGCTGTTTTTT
CAITDTNTGELFF
>TRBJ1-5|-|-|TRBV6-4
TGTGCCAGCAGTCGCCAGAAAAAAACCCAGCATTTT
CASSRQKKTQHF
>TRBJ1-6|-|TRBD1|TRBV25-1
TGTGCCAGCAGGGGCCAGGGGGCGGGCGAGTCACCCCTCCACTTT
CASRGQGAGESPLHF
>TRBJ1-5|-|-|TRBV21-1
TGTGCCAGCAGCATTTTACAGGGTCAAAATCAGCCCCAGCATTTT
CASSILQGQNQPQHF
>TRBJ1-1|many|-|TRBV4-2
TGTGCCAGCAGCCAAGAGACAGGAGGCACGTACACTGAAGCTTTCTTT
CASSQETGGTYTEAFF
>TRBJ2-7|-|-|TRBV7-8
TGTGCCAGCAGCTTAACAGGGTTAGGCTCCTACGAGCAGTACTTC
CASSLTGLGSYEQYF
>TRBJ1-1|-|-|TRBV11-2
TGTGCCACTCAGCGGGGCACTGAAGCTTTCTTT
CATQRGTEAFF
>TRBJ2-2|-|TRBD1|TRBV11-2
TGTGCCAGCAGCTTCTCAGGGGGTGCCACCGGGGAGCTGTTTTTT
CASSFSGGATGELFF
>TRBJ1-1|-|-|TRBV28
TGTGCCAGCAGTACAGGGCAGGACACTGAAGCTTTCTTT
CASSTGQDTEAFF
>TRBJ2-1|few|TRBD2|TRBV11-3
TGTGCCAGCAGCTTAGCAGGGACTAGCGCCGGGACCTACAATGAGCAGTTCTTC
CASSLAGTSAGTYNEQFF
>TRBJ1-1|-|-|TRBV5-6
TGTGCCAGCAGCTTGCAGGGTAGGCCTGAAGCTTTCTTT
CASSLQGRPEAFF
>TRBJ1-2|-|TRBD1|TRBV2
TGTGCCAGCAGTGAAGCCAACAGGGGAATCGGCTACACCTTC
CASSEANRGIGYTF
>TRBJ2-2|-|-|TRBV6-1
TGTGCCAGCAGTGAAGGCACAGGGTTCAGGGCCGGGGAGCTGTTTTTT
CASSEGTGFRAGELFF
>TRBJ1-6|-|TRBD1|TRBV6-5
TGTGCCAGCAGTTGGACAGGGTCGCAATCCTCACCCCTCCACTTT
CASSWTGSQSSPLHF
>TRBJ1-3|-|-|TRBV4-2
TGTGCCAGCAGCCAAGGGAGGAGCTCTGGAAACACCATATATTTT
CASSQGRSSGNTIYF
>TRBJ1-4|-|-|TRBV19
TGTGCCAGTAGTTCTCGGACACCGGAGGGGACTGAAAAACTGTTTTTT
CASSSRTPEGTEKLFF
>TRBJ2-2|-|-|TRBV20-1
TGCAGTGCTAGTCTTCAGGGGGGGGAGCTGTTTTTT
CSASLQGGELFF
>TRBJ1-2|once|TRBD1|TRBV5-1
TGCGCCAGCAGCTTAAATGTAGGGACAGGGGAAGGCTACACCTTC
CASSLNVGTGEGYTF
>TRBJ1-4|-|-|TRBV28
TGTGCCAGCAGTTCCCAAGAGGGGGTTGAAAAACTGTTTTTT
CASSSQEGVEKLFF
>TRBJ1-5|-|-|TRBV27
TGTGCCAGCAGTTTATCAGGATCCGGGGGTCAGCCCCAGCATTTT
CASSLSGSGGQPQHF
>TRBJ2-6|-|TRBD1|TRBV7-8
TGTGCCACCGGGAGGCCGGGACAGGGTTCTGGGGCCAACGTCCTGACTTTC
CATGRPGQGSGANVLTF
>TRBJ2-1|-|-|TRBV5-1
TGCGCCAGCAGCTCGGGACTTGACGGATACAATGAGCAGTTCTTC
CASSSGLDGYNEQFF
>TRBJ1-1|-|-|TRBV6-5
TGTGCCAGCAGTTATAACAGGGTGAGCACTGAAGCTTTCTTT
CASSYNRVSTEAFF
>TRBJ1-1|-|-|TRBV19
TGTGCCAGTATCGGGGTCTACAGATCCGGGAGGGGAGCTTTCTTT
CASIGVYRSGRGAFF
>TRBJ1-1|-|TRBD1|TRBV28
TGTGCCAGCAGTTATCCAGGGGGACTCGCTGAAGCTTTCTTT
CASSYPGGLAEAFF
>TRBJ1-5|-|-|TRBV19
TGTGCCAGTACCTCAACTCCCAGGAGGCCCAATCAGCCCCAGCATTTT
CASTSTPRRPNQPQHF
>TRBJ1-4|-|-|TRBV7-6
TGTGCCAGCAGCTTAGGAGGGGGTAATGAAAAACTGTTTTTT
CASSLGGGNEKLFF
>TRBJ1-5|-|TRBD1|TRBV19
TGTGCCAGCAGGGACAGGGCCCTCAATCAGCCCCAGCATTTT
CASRDRALNQPQHF
>TRBJ2-7|-|TRBD1|TRBV6-5
TGTGCCAGCAGTTACTCAGGGGGACAGATCTCCTACGAGCAGTACTTC
CASSYSGGQISYEQYF
>TRBJ1-4|-|-|TRBV7-9
TGTGCCAGCAGCCCCATCCAAATTGAAAAACTGTTTTTT
CASSPIQIEKLFF
>TRBJ2-6|-|-|TRBV2
TGTGCCAGCAGTCCTCGCCGACAGGCCCGAGCTGGGGCCAACGTCCTGACTTTC
CASSPRRQARAGANVLTF
>TRBJ2-7|-|TRBD2|TRBV28
TGTGCCATCTTCCGGGGGGGCGCGAGGTCCTACGAGCAGTACTTC
CAIFRGGARSYEQYF
>TRBJ2-7|-|-|TRBV7-3
TGTGCCAGCAGCCTAGACAGATACTCCTACGAGCAGTACTTC
CASSLDRYSYEQYF
>TRBJ1-2|-|TRBD1|TRBV5-4
TGTGCCAGCAGCCTCCGACAGGGCTATGGCTACACCTTC
CASSLRQGYGYTF
>TRBJ2-7|-|-|TRBV3-1/TRBV3-2
TGTGCCAGCAGCCAAGTCAGGAACGAGCAGTACTTC
CASSQVRNEQYF
>TRBJ1-2|-|-|TRBV6-5
TGTGCCAGCCGGATTCCCGGGACTAACTATGGCTACACCTTC
CASRIPGTNYGYTF
>TRBJ2-7|-|-|TRBV21-1
TGTGCCAGCAGCAAAGTCCCGCAGGGCTACGAGCAGTACTTC
CASSKVPQGYEQYF
>TRBJ1-4|once|TRBD1|TRBV30
TGTGCCTGCCTAGCGGGACAGGGGTCTGAAAAACTGTTTTTT
CACLAGQGSEKLFF
>TRBJ2-5|-|TRBD2|TRBV10-3
TGTGCCACTTTAGCGGGGGACGGGGAGACCCAGTACTTC
CATLAGDGETQYF
>TRBJ1-4|-|TRBD1|TRBV5-5
TGTGCCAGCAGCCGACAGGGGTTCGGGGAAAAACTGTTTTTT
CASSRQGFGEKLFF
>TRBJ1-2|-|-|TRBV30
TGTGCCCCGCCTTGGGGAGATGGCTACACCTTC
CAPPWGDGYTF
>TRBJ2-7|-|TRBD1|TRBV28
TGTGCCAGCAGTTTAGGCAGGGGGCCCTACGAGCAGTACTTC
CASSLGRGPYEQYF
>TRBJ2-7|-|-|TRBV10-3
TGTGCCATCAGCCGCAGGGAAGAGCCCTACGAGCAGTACTTC
CAISRREEPYEQYF
>TRBJ2-1|-|-|TRBV28
TGTGCCAGCAGTCCCTACCGACATGGGGCTGCTTACAATGAGCAGTTCTTC
CASSPYRHGAAYNEQFF
>TRBJ2-1|-|TRBD2|TRBV7-9
TGTGCCAGCAGCCCCCGGACTAGCGGGGGAGATGAGCAGTTCTTC
CASSPRTSGGDEQFF
>TRBJ1-1|-|-|TRBV12-5
TGTGCTAGTGGTTTGGCGCAGGGTAAGACTGAAGCTTTCTTT
CASGLAQGKTEAFF
>TRBJ1-5|-|-|TRBV6-2/TRBV6-3
TGTGCCAGCAGTTACGTGATTTCAGGCAATCAGCCCCAGCATTTT
CASSYVISGNQPQHF
>TRBJ1-2|-|-|TRBV7-9
TGTGCCAGCAGTTTCATCTCTGGGGCGACGCCTACCCATTTC
CASSFISGATPTHF
>TRBJ1-1|-|TRBD1|TRBV29-1
TGCAGCGTTGAAGATCGAAACACAGGGGTAGCGGCTTTCTTT
CSVEDRNTGVAAFF
>TRBJ1-1|-|-|TRBV7-2
TGTGCCAGCAGCTTAGGGTTGCGAGCTTTCTTT
CASSLGLRAFF
>TRBJ1-1|-|TRBD1|TRBV6-4
TGTGCCAGCAGTGATCTCCGGGACAGGGGAAGGAGTGCTGAAGCTTTCTTT
CASSDLRDRGRSAEAFF
>TRBJ1-6|once|-|TRBV10-1
TGCGCCAGCAGCCCGGGCAGGGGACATTCACCCCTCCACTTT
CASSPGRGHSPLHF
>TRBJ1-1|-|-|TRBV5-1
TGCGCCAGCAGCTTGGTGAGCCAGGGAATCACTGAAGCTTTCTTT
CASSLVSQGITEAFF
>TRBJ1-4|-|-|TRBV7-9
TGTGCCAGCAGCTTAGGACCACCCAGCGATGAAAAACTGTTTTTT
CASSLGPPSDEKLFF
>TRBJ1-2|-|-|TRBV10-2
TGCGCCAGCAGTCAACTGGGCTTTCAATATGGCTACACCTTC
CASSQLGFQYGYTF
>TRBJ2-6|-|-|TRBV4-3
TGCGCCAGCAGCCAAGATGAAGGGGCTGGGGCCAACGTCCTGACTTTC
CASSQDEGAGANVLTF
>TRBJ2-7|-|TRBD1|TRBV10-1
TGCGCCAGCAGCCGGGACAGTGCTCAAGTCTACGAGCAGTACTTC
CASSRDSAQVYEQYF